This passage covers 28 T cell receptor beta chains from one sample sequenced in a study of T cell responses to AZD1222 COVID-19 vaccine. Repertoires were generated with immunoSEQ multiplex PCR, while TCRdb's copy carries only in-frame clones and drops some. The sample shows fewer than 150,000 clones, 90% to 95% of them seen only once. The input for sequencing was peripheral blood, taken 28 days after the second AZD1222 dose. These receptors originate from an adult who received the AZD1222 COVID-19 vaccine.

V usage is TRBV3-1 (or the pseudogene TRBV3-2) and J usage is TRBJ1-3; D not resolved. CDR3 length: 13 residues. Germline assignment: CDR1 LGHDT and CDR2 YNNKEL (reference sequence). V was shortened by 1 base and J by 7 bases, with 8 bases between the two germline ends. The CDR3 DNA is TGTGCCAGCAGCCAAGCTTTGGGTAACACCATATATTTT. Amino acids: CASSQALGNTIYF.

The V and J genes are TRBV7-9 and TRBJ1-1; D unclear. Germline loops: CDR1 SEHNR, CDR2 FQNEAQ (reference sequence). CDR3 length: 16 residues. Deletions cut 4 bases from V and 1 base from J, with 16 bases between. In DNA form, the CDR3 reads TGTGCCAGCAGCTCCCAGGACGGCAGAAAGAACACTGAAGCTTTCTTT. This translates into CASSSQDGRKNTEAFF.

The rearrangement joins TRBV10-3 to TRBJ2-1, with TRBD1 as a possible D gene (7 bases). This CDR3 is 16 amino acids long. Germline V lookup: CDR1 ENHRY, CDR2 SYGVKD. V lost 6 bases to trimming and J lost 8 bases, with 23 bases between them. CDR3 in amino acids: CAISTGGTEAAHEQFF. Here the CDR3 DNA reads TGTGCCATCAGCACCGGCGGGACAGAGGCGGCCCATGAGCAGTTCTTC.

In this sample, this clone turned up once. This chain's CDR3 is CASSAGAGYSASQGEQYF. CDR3 nucleotide sequence: TGTGCCAGCTCCGCGGGAGCAGGGTATAGCGCATCGCAGGGCGAGCAGTACTTC. The rearrangement uses TRBV18 and TRBJ2-7; 7 nucleotides match TRBD2. The CDR3 contains 18 residues. With V trimmed by 6 bases and J by 6 bases, 23 bases remained unmatched. Germline CDR1 is KGHSH and CDR2 is LQKENI.

The rearrangement uses TRBV10-3 and TRBJ1-1; D is perhaps TRBD1 (5 bases). The germline gives CDR1 ENHRY, CDR2 SYGVKD. The CDR3 loop spans 14 amino acids. V gave up 6 bases and J gave up 1 base, with 12 bases separating them. CDR3 bases: TGTGCCATCAGACCGACAGAGACGAACACTGAAGCTTTCTTT. Translation gives CAIRPTETNTEAFF.

This chain links TRBV7-2 with TRBJ2-1, with 10 bases that match TRBD2. Germline lookup yields CDR1 SGHTA and CDR2 FQGNSA. After removal of 6 bases from V and 3 bases from J, the junction contained 8 bases not matched to a gene. This CDR3 has 16 amino acids. The CDR3 loop is CASRPKAGGNYNEQFF. CDR3 bases: TGTGCCAGCAGACCCAAAGCGGGGGGGAACTACAATGAGCAGTTCTTC.

The chain couples TRBV4-1 to TRBJ2-3; D not resolved. Germline V gives CDR1 MGHRA, CDR2 YSYEKL. Between the trimmed V and J ends, which lost 4 bases and 2 bases, there was a span of 10 bases. This CDR3 contains 14 residues. CDR3 residues: CASSLGMATDTQYF. The CDR3 DNA reads TGCGCCAGCAGCCTCGGAATGGCCACAGATACGCAGTATTTT.

The J gene is TRBJ1-4, the V gene TRBV2; a weak D match, TRBD1 (5 bases). Trimming pared 6 bases from V and 4 bases from J, leaving 12 bases between. CDR3 length equals 14 residues. CDR1 and CDR2 (germline): SNHLY, FYNNEI. The CDR3 sequence is CASRWDGFNEKLFF. The CDR3 region has the DNA TGTGCCAGCAGATGGGACGGATTTAATGAAAAACTGTTTTTT. Full variable domain (outside the CDR3, taken from reference TRBV2 and TRBJ1-4): EPEVTQTPSHQVTQMGQEVILRCVPISNHLYFYWYRQILGQKVEFLVSFYNNEISEKSEIFDDQFSVERPDGSNFTLKIRSTKLEDSAMYFCASRWDGFNEKLFFGSGTQLSVL.

This clone was recorded once. This chain joins TRBV3-1 (or the pseudogene TRBV3-2) and TRBJ2-5; 7 bases agree with TRBD2. This CDR3 comprises 17 residues. The junction had 12 bases not matched to a gene; V was cut back by 4 bases and J by 1 base. The germline CDR1 and CDR2 sequences are LGHDT and YNNKEL (reference sequence). Written as DNA, the CDR3 is TGTGCCAGCAGCCCCCCCCCGGGGACTACCCCCCAAGAGACCCAGTACTTC. Translated, it gives CASSPPPGTTPQETQYF.

CDR3 coding DNA: TGTGCCTGGAGTGAAGGGTGGGCTAATGAAAAACTGTTTTTT. Its protein is CAWSEGWANEKLFF. The chain combines TRBV30 with TRBJ1-4; D is unresolved. V lost 1 base and J lost 3, with 9 bases in between. This CDR3 region has 14 residues. Germline CDR1 GTSNPN, CDR2 SVGIG (reference sequence).

This clone has only one observation. The chain is built from TRBV14 and TRBJ2-7; 8 bases match TRBD2. The CDR3 has 17 residues. V shed 1 base and J 2 bases; nucleotides not matched to a gene: 10. Germline lookup yields CDR1 SGHDN and CDR2 FVKESK. The CDR3 region is CASSQGGGVAGTYEQYF. The CDR3 nucleotides are TGTGCCAGCAGCCAAGGAGGTGGGGTAGCGGGAACCTACGAGCAGTACTTC.

The V gene is TRBV6-2 or TRBV6-3, the J gene TRBJ2-2, with unresolved D. Germline V CDR1 and CDR2: MNHEY, SVGEGT. V lost 7 bases, J lost 0 bases, and 15 bases lay in between. There are 16 residues in the CDR3. The CDR3 region has the DNA TGTGCCAGCACGTACTCGGATTCCGCGAACACCGGGGAGCTGTTTTTT. Residues: CASTYSDSANTGELFF.

This clone occurred once. V usage is TRBV15 and J usage is TRBJ2-2, with a weak D call TRBD1 (5 bases). This CDR3 spans 17 amino acids. Between the trimmed V and J ends, which lost 4 bases and 3 bases, there was a span of 18 bases. Germline lookup yields CDR1 LNHNV and CDR2 YYDKDF (reference sequence). The CDR3: CATSILKDSRDTGELFF. CDR3 DNA: TGTGCCACCAGCATCTTAAAAGACAGCCGGGACACCGGGGAGCTGTTTTTT.

The chain uses TRBV27 and TRBJ2-2, with D tentatively TRBD1 (6 bases). V was trimmed by 5 bases and J by 4 bases, leaving 11 bases between them. The CDR3 is 14 amino acids. CDR1 is MNHEY and CDR2 is SMNVEV in the germline V gene (reference sequence). CDR3 loop: CASSPGQSTGELFF. CDR3 in DNA: TGTGCCAGCAGTCCAGGACAGAGCACCGGGGAGCTGTTTTTT.

The chain is built from TRBV7-9 and TRBJ2-2; D uncertain. The V end lost 6 bases, the J end lost 4 bases, and 9 bases lay between the germline ends. CDR1 is SEHNR and CDR2 is FQNEAQ in the germline V gene (reference sequence). The length of the CDR3 is 13 residues. The DNA of the CDR3 is TGTGCCAGCAGTCTTGAATTCACCGGGGAGCTGTTTTTT. Translated, it gives CASSLEFTGELFF. The full variable domain, with the rest looked up from reference TRBV7-9 and TRBJ2-2, is DTGVSQNPRHKITKRGQNVTFRCDPISEHNRLYWYRQTLGQGPEFLTYFQNEAQLEKSRLLSDRFSAERPKGSFSTLEIQRTEQGDSAMYLCASSLEFTGELFFGEGSRLTVL.

This clone was counted once. The J gene is TRBJ2-1, the V gene TRBV19; D gene ambiguous. CDR3 size: 15 residues. The germline CDR1 and CDR2 sequences are LNHDA and SQIVND (reference sequence). V dropped 5 bases and J dropped 2 bases, with 13 bases sitting between them. The CDR3 is CASSSFGSAYNEQFF. As DNA, the CDR3 is TGTGCCAGTAGTTCGTTTGGGTCCGCCTACAATGAGCAGTTCTTC.

The gene calls are TRBV6-5 and TRBJ1-2; no clear D gene. The CDR3 consists of 13 residues. The germline gives CDR1 MNHEY, CDR2 SVGAGI. The V gene lost 10 bases and the J gene lost 7 bases, with 19 bases spanning the gap. CDR3 nucleotide sequence: TGTGCCACCCGGGAACGGAAGCATGGTGGCTACACCTTC. Protein sequence: CATRERKHGGYTF.

This clone was recorded only once. The gene calls are TRBV5-1 and TRBJ1-2, with 8 bases lining up with TRBD1. Germline values: CDR1 SGHRS, CDR2 YFSETQ. V lost 0 bases and J lost 2; bases outside the gene matches: 3. CDR3 length: 15 amino acids. The CDR3 sequence is CASSLGDRSNYGYTF. CDR3 coding DNA: TGCGCCAGCAGCTTGGGGGACAGGTCCAACTATGGCTACACCTTC.

DNA of the CDR3: TGTGCCAGCAGTTACCCCCGCAGCGGGGACTACAATGAGCAGTTCTTC. The encoded protein is CASSYPRSGDYNEQFF. This chain joins TRBV6-5 and TRBJ2-1; 7 nucleotides align to TRBD2. With V trimmed by 2 bases and J by 3 bases, 7 bases remained unmatched. The CDR3 length is 16 residues. CDR1 is MNHEY and CDR2 is SVGAGI in the germline V gene.

The chain has TRBV30 and TRBJ1-4; the D is unclear. CDR3 length: 11 amino acids. V lost 5 bases to trimming and J lost 11 bases, with 12 bases between them. Germline V gives CDR1 GTSNPN, CDR2 SVGIG (reference sequence). CDR3 sequence (DNA): TGTGCCTGGGGGGAGGTTGGGAAACTGTTTTTT. Protein: CAWGEVGKLFF.

This clone was seen only once. The chain uses TRBV2 and TRBJ1-6; TRBD1 might be the D (5 bases). The germline V gene has CDR1 SNHLY and CDR2 FYNNEI. The V end lost 9 bases, the J end lost 2 bases, and 23 bases lay between the germline ends. The CDR3 is 18 residues long. Here the CDR3 reads CARSKNRGGMAYNSPLHF. CDR3 bases: TGTGCCAGGAGTAAGAATCGGGGGGGGATGGCCTATAATTCACCCCTCCACTTT.

The chain has TRBV27 and TRBJ1-4, with 8 nucleotides matching TRBD1. With V trimmed by 2 bases and J by 5 bases, 7 bases remained unmatched. CDR3 length equals 16 residues. Per germline, CDR1 MNHEY and CDR2 SMNVEV (reference sequence). CDR3 in DNA: TGTGCCAGCAGTTTAAGGGGACAGGATTCCAATGAAAAACTGTTTTTT. It encodes CASSLRGQDSNEKLFF.

Note on this clone: Other DNA variants within this sample encode the same CDR3. The rearrangement links TRBV12-3 or TRBV12-4 to TRBJ2-3; D not resolved. V was cut by 6 bases and J by 0 bases, with 7 bases left in between. The CDR3 runs 13 residues. Here the CDR3 DNA reads TGTGCCAGCAGACTCACTAGCACAGATACGCAGTATTTT. This gives the protein CASRLTSTDTQYF.

This sequence joins TRBV12-5 and TRBJ1-1; weak D call: TRBD1 (5 bases). Germline V gene sequence: CDR1 LGHNT, CDR2 FRNRAP. V gave up 11 bases and J gave up 3 bases, with 19 bases separating them. The CDR3 runs to 14 residues. The CDR3 DNA sequence: TGTGCTGCAAAACACGGAACAGGTGACACTGAAGCTTTCTTT. It yields the protein CAAKHGTGDTEAFF.

This clone was observed a single time. V is TRBV23-1 and J is TRBJ1-3, with 7 positions matching TRBD1. Being an ORF, TRBV23-1 has a function that is uncertain. The CDR3 runs to 18 residues. V shed 1 base, J shed 0 bases, and the junction held 9 bases outside the gene matches. The CDR3 nucleotides are TGCGCCAGCAGTCAATTAGGGACAGCCAAGAGCTCTGGAAACACCATATATTTT. Amino acid sequence: CASSQLGTAKSSGNTIYF.

Only a few counts were recorded for this clone. The chain uses TRBV11-2 and TRBJ2-1; D may be TRBD2 (5 bases). There are 14 residues in the CDR3. The germline CDR1 and CDR2 sequences are SGHAT and FQNNGV. V was cut by 5 bases and J by 6 bases, with 14 bases left in between. Here the CDR3 reads CASSTASLGNEQFF. Written as DNA, the CDR3 is TGTGCCAGCAGCACAGCCTCACTAGGCAATGAGCAGTTCTTC.

This clone was observed once. This chain connects TRBV4-2 to TRBJ2-3; D not certain. Germline V gene lookup returns CDR1 LGHNA and CDR2 YNFKEQ. V lost 3 bases, J lost 5 bases, and 6 bases lay in between. This CDR3 is 12 amino acids long. CDR3 in DNA: TGTGCCAGCAGCCAGAACGTAGATACGCAGTATTTT. Translating it yields CASSQNVDTQYF.

The rearrangement uses TRBV20-1 and TRBJ1-5, with TRBD1 as a possible D gene (6 bases). CDR1 is DFQATT and CDR2 is SNEGSKA in the germline V gene (reference sequence). The CDR3 has 16 residues. V was pared by 3 bases and J by 2 bases, with 17 bases between. This chain's CDR3 is CSASSQGSIRNQPQHF. In DNA, the CDR3 is TGCAGTGCTAGTTCCCAGGGGAGTATTCGCAATCAGCCCCAGCATTTT.